This entry concerns a single TCR beta chain. Its antigen remains unidentified. The V end was cut by 3 bases, the J end by 4 bases, with 12 bases between. Germline CDR1 is LGHNA and CDR2 is YNFKEQ. The CDR3 loop spans 14 amino acids. This record comes from a study of long-term antiretroviral therapy in people with HIV. Survey-level resolution applied to immunoSEQ assay v3.0. Data came from immunoSEQ multiplex PCR; TCRdb stores just in-frame clones and leaves some out. This sample has 25,000 or so clones, with around 87% found just once. Whole-study findings and limits: The ART regimens used between the mid-2000s and the late 2010s may be less effective than current ones. The data indicate that diversity increased after ART but remained below transplant donor controls. HIV repertoires spanned tighter CDR3 length ranges than controls did.

The V call is TRBV4-2, the J call TRBJ1-1; D is undetermined. This TCR was sampled from a woman aged 25 to 45 with HIV. The specimen comprised unsorted PBMCs, sampled 1.9 years after starting antiretroviral therapy. CDR3 DNA: TGTGCCAGCAGCCAGTGGGGAATTGCCACTGAAGCTTTCTTT. This sequence encodes CASSQWGIATEAFF.